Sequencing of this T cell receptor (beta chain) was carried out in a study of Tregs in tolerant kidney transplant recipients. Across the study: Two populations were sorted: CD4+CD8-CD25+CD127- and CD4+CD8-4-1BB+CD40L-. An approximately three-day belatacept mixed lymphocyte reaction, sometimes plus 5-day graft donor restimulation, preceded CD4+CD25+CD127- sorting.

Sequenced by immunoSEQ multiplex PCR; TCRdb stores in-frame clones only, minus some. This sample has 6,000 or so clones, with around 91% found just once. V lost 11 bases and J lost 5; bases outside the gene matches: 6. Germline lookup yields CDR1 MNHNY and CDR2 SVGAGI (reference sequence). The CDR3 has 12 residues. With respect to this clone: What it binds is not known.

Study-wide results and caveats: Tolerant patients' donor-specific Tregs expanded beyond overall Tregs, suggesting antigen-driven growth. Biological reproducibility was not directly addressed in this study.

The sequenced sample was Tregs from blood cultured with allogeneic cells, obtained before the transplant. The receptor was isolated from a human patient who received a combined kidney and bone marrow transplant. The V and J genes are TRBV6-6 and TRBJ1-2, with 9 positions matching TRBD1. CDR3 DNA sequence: TGTGCCGCCCACAGGGGGCGTTATGGCTACACCTTC. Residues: CAAHRGRYGYTF.